The clone carrying this TCR beta chain was observed a handful of times. Its antigen is as yet unknown. Template for every sorted-subset replicate PCR totaled around 200 ng DNA, 30,000 to 35,000 T cell genomes. Measured with immunoSEQ multiplex PCR; TCRdb has only the in-frame clones, and not every one. The sample lists about a million clones, around 74% occurring once. The data belong to a study of shared clonotypes between healthy human individuals. The CDR3 runs 14 residues. The V and J ends lost 6 bases and 6 bases respectively, with 18 bases between them. Germline V gene data show CDR1 as MNHEY and CDR2 as SMNVEV (reference sequence). The study's findings and limits: A handful of donors held 5% to 5.5% of naive CD4 clonotypes in common.

This chain links TRBV27 with TRBJ2-7; possibly TRBD1 for D (7 bases). The TCR was taken from a man in his late teens or twenties in good health. Specimen: memory CD4+ T cells sorted from blood. Subset noted: CD45RA-negative fraction. CDR3 sequence (DNA): TGTGCCAGCAGGGGGCAGGGGGGTACGTCCGAGCAGTACTTC. Its translation: CASRGQGGTSEQYF.